One and the same sample provided the 15 T cell receptor beta chains below, sequenced in a study of cytomegalovirus exposure and HLA in healthy donors. Using immunoSEQ multiplex PCR, the repertoire was profiled, and TCRdb retains in-frame clones only, with some absent. The sample gives some 110,000 clones, around 88% of which show up once; 4.5% to 6% is in the top ten. Sequencing was performed on PBMCs. The receptors stem from a man aged 18 to 30 in good health and CMV-seronegative.

V usage is TRBV2 and J usage is TRBJ1-5; D perhaps matches TRBD1 (6 bases). Trimming cost V 1 base and J 5 bases, with 12 bases left between them. This CDR3 spans 15 amino acids. CDR1 is SNHLY and CDR2 is FYNNEI in the germline V gene. CDR3 coding DNA: TGTGCCAGCAGTGAAGGCGGGGGCCGCTATCAGCCCCAGCATTTT. Amino acid sequence: CASSEGGGRYQPQHF.

V is TRBV5-8 and J is TRBJ1-1, with D uncertain. Trimming took 4 bases from V and 10 from J, leaving 11 bases between them. The CDR3 length is 11 residues. Germline CDR1 SGHTS, CDR2 YDEGEE. Written as DNA, the CDR3 is TGTGCCAGCAGCACTCGACACGGAGCTTTCTTT. Its protein is CASSTRHGAFF. Full variable domain (missing parts from reference TRBV5-8 and TRBJ1-1): EAGVTQSPTHLIKTRGQQATLRCSPISGHTSVYWYQQALGLGLQFLLWYDEGEERNRGNFPPRFSGRQFPNYSSELNVNALELEDSALYLCASSTRHGAFFGQGTRLTVV.

The V call is TRBV19, the J call TRBJ1-6; 7 bases map to TRBD1. Per germline, CDR1 LNHDA and CDR2 SQIVND (reference sequence). This CDR3 contains 14 residues. After removal of 6 bases from V and 7 bases from J, the junction contained 6 bases not matched to a gene. This CDR3 is CASRTGTANSPLHF. CDR3 DNA: TGTGCCAGTAGGACCGGGACAGCCAATTCACCCCTCCACTTT.

The chain links TRBV7-2 to TRBJ2-1, with 10 bases lining up with TRBD2. CDR1 is SGHTA, CDR2 FQGNSA, per germline. V was clipped by 6 bases and J by 5 bases; unmatched bases: 4. This CDR3 is built from 14 residues. In nucleotides, the CDR3 is TGTGCCAGCAGGCCGACTAGCGGGCACAATGAGCAGTTCTTC. Its protein is CASRPTSGHNEQFF.

About this clone itself: The same CDR3 can be traced to other DNA sequences in this sample. This chain joins TRBV11-2 and TRBJ2-1; 8 bases match TRBD2. With 3 bases clipped from V and 3 bases from J, the junction kept 1 base outside the gene matches. Germline V gene data show CDR1 as SGHAT and CDR2 as FQNNGV. The CDR3 has 14 amino acids. This CDR3 is CASSLAGGYNEQFF. The CDR3 region has the DNA TGTGCCAGCAGCTTGGCGGGAGGCTACAATGAGCAGTTCTTC.

The chain combines TRBV9 with TRBJ1-1, with 8 bases that match TRBD1. V shed 0 bases, J shed 8 bases, and the junction held 3 bases outside the gene matches. Looked up from germline, CDR1 is SGDLS and CDR2 is YYNGEE. This CDR3 has 13 amino acids. Here the CDR3 DNA reads TGTGCCAGCAGCGTAGTGGGGGACAGGGAAGCTTTCTTT. It encodes CASSVVGDREAFF.

The rearrangement uses TRBV29-1 and TRBJ1-1; tentatively, D is TRBD1 (5 bases). CDR1 and CDR2 (germline): SQVTM, ANQGSEA. The CDR3 runs to 13 residues. The ends were cut back, 6 bases at V and 1 base at J, with 12 bases in the middle. CDR3 coding DNA: TGCAGCGTGCTACTGGGGGGGAACACTGAAGCTTTCTTT. It specifies CSVLLGGNTEAFF.

The chain is built from TRBV5-1 and TRBJ2-2; 10 bases match TRBD1. The trim removed 3 bases at V and 7 bases at J, leaving 6 bases unmatched. Per germline, CDR1 SGHRS and CDR2 YFSETQ. This CDR3 is built from 15 residues. The CDR3 bases are TGCGCCAGCAGCTACGGACAGGGGGGCATCGGGGAGCTGTTTTTT. As protein: CASSYGQGGIGELFF. Drawing the rest from reference TRBV5-1 and TRBJ2-2, the complete variable domain is KAGVTQTPRYLIKTRGQQVTLSCSPISGHRSVSWYQQTPGQGLQFLFEYFSETQRNKGNFPGRFSGRQFSNSRSEMNVSTLELGDSALYLCASSYGQGGIGELFFGEGSRLTVL.

The chain carries TRBV2 and TRBJ1-5; 7 bases map to TRBD1. Trimming removed 6 bases from V and 3 bases from J; junction bases left unmatched: 5. The CDR3 is made up of 14 amino acids. In germline, CDR1 is SNHLY, CDR2 FYNNEI. This CDR3 is CASRGDSPNQPQHF. CDR3 coding DNA: TGTGCCAGCAGGGGGGACAGCCCCAATCAGCCCCAGCATTTT.

The J gene is TRBJ2-3, the V gene TRBV5-1, with 12 bases aligning to TRBD1. Looked up from germline, CDR1 is SGHRS and CDR2 is YFSETQ. The V gene end was trimmed by 0 bases and the J gene end by 4 bases; junction bases not matched to a gene: 6. There are 17 residues in the CDR3. The CDR3 nucleotides are TGCGCCAGCAGCTTGGTCGCCGGGACAGGGGGCGCAGATACGCAGTATTTT. Protein product: CASSLVAGTGGADTQYF.

This clone was seen just once. The chain links TRBV27 to TRBJ2-1; D is possibly TRBD1 (6 bases). V lost 4 bases and J 2 bases, leaving 12 bases between the germline ends. Germline CDR1 is MNHEY and CDR2 is SMNVEV (reference sequence). The CDR3 has 15 residues. CDR3 DNA sequence: TGTGCCAGCAGTTCGGGACAACTCCCCTACAATGAGCAGTTCTTC. It specifies CASSSGQLPYNEQFF.

V and J are TRBV5-1 and TRBJ1-1, with D uncertain. The germline gives CDR1 SGHRS, CDR2 YFSETQ. Deletions cut 2 bases from V and 1 base from J, with 15 bases between. The CDR3 sequence is 16 residues long. The CDR3, as DNA: TGCGCCAGCAGCTTATCACGGGTTATCCCGAACACTGAAGCTTTCTTT. It translates to CASSLSRVIPNTEAFF.

The chain links TRBV9 to TRBJ2-1, with D maybe TRBD1 (6 bases). Germline CDR1 and CDR2: SGDLS and YYNGEE. This CDR3 has 15 amino acids. The V gene lost 3 bases and the J gene lost 1 base, with 11 bases spanning the gap. CDR3 in DNA: TGTGCCAGCAGCGCCCGTCAGGGGTCCTACAATGAGCAGTTCTTC. It codes for CASSARQGSYNEQFF.

The rearrangement links TRBV11-3 to TRBJ2-3; 8 bases align to TRBD1. Trimming took 5 bases from V and 4 from J; bases not matched to a gene: 11. Germline CDR1 and CDR2: SGHNT and YENEEA. The CDR3 is 16 residues long. The DNA of the CDR3 is TGTGCCAGCAGCATGGGACAGGCAAAGGGGGCAGATACGCAGTATTTT. This translates into CASSMGQAKGADTQYF.

This clone was counted a single time. V is TRBV19 and J is TRBJ2-1; D is perhaps TRBD1 (6 bases). The CDR3 spans 15 residues. The germline V gene has CDR1 LNHDA and CDR2 SQIVND (reference sequence). V lost 7 bases, J lost 2 bases, and 15 bases lay in between. The DNA for the CDR3 is TGTGCCAGTACACAGGGTCCATCTACCTACAATGAGCAGTTCTTC. This encodes CASTQGPSTYNEQFF.